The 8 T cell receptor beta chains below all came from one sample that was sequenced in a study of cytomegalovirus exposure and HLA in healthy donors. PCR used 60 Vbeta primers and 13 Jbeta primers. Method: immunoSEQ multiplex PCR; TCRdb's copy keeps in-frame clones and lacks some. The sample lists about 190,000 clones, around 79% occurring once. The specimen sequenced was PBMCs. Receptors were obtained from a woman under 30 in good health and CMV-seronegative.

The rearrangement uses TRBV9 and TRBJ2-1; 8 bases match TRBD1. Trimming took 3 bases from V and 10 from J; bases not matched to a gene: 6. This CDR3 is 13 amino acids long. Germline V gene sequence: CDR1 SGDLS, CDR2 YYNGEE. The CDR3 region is CASSDPTGGEQFF. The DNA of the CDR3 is TGTGCCAGCAGCGACCCTACAGGGGGGGAGCAGTTCTTC. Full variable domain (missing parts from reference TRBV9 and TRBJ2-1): DSGVTQTPKHLITATGQRVTLRCSPRSGDLSVYWYQQSLDQGLQFLIQYYNGEERAKGNILERFSAQQFPDLHSELNLSSLELGDSALYFCASSDPTGGEQFFGPGTRLTVL.

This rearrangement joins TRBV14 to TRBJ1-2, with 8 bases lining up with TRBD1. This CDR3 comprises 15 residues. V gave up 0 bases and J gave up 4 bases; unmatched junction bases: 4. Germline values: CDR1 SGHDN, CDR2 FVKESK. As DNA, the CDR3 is TGTGCCAGCAGCCAAGAGGACAGGGCTTTCTATGGCTACACCTTC. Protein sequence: CASSQEDRAFYGYTF.

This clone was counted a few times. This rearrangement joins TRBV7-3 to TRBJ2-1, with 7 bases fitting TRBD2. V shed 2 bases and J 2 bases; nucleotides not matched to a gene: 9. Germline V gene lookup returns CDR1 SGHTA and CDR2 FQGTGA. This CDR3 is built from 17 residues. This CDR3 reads CASSLQAGAQAYNEQFF. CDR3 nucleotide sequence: TGTGCCAGCAGCTTACAGGCGGGAGCCCAAGCCTACAATGAGCAGTTCTTC.

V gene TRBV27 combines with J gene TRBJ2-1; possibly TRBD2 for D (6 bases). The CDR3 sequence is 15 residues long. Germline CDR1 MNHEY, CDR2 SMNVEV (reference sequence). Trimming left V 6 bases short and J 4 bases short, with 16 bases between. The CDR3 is CASSRPRDFYNEQFF. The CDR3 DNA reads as TGTGCCAGCAGCCGCCCTCGGGACTTTTACAATGAGCAGTTCTTC.

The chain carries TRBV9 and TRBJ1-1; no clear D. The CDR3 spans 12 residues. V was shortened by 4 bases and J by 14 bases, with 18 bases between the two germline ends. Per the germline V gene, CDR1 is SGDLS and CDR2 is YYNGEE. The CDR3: CASSPGGGLIFF. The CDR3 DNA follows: TGTGCCAGCAGCCCCGGCGGCGGCCTAATCTTCTTT.

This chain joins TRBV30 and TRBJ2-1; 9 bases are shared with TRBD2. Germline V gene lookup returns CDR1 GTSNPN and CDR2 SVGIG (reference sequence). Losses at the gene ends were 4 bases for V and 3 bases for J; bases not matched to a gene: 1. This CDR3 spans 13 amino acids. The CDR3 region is CAWTTSGYNEQFF. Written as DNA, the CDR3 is TGTGCCTGGACGACTAGCGGCTACAATGAGCAGTTCTTC.

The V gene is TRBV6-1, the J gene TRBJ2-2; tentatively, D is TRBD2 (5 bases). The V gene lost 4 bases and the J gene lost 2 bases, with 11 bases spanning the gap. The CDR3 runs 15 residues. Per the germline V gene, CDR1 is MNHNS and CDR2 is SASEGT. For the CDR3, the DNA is TGTGCCAGCAGTGCCCAAACGGGAAACACCGGGGAGCTGTTTTTT. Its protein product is CASSAQTGNTGELFF.

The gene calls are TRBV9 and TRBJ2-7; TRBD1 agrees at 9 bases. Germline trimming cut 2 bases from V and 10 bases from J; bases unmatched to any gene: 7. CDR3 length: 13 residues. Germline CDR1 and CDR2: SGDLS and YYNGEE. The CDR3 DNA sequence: TGTGCCAGCAGCGTCGGACAGGGGATTCCTCAGTACTTC. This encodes CASSVGQGIPQYF.